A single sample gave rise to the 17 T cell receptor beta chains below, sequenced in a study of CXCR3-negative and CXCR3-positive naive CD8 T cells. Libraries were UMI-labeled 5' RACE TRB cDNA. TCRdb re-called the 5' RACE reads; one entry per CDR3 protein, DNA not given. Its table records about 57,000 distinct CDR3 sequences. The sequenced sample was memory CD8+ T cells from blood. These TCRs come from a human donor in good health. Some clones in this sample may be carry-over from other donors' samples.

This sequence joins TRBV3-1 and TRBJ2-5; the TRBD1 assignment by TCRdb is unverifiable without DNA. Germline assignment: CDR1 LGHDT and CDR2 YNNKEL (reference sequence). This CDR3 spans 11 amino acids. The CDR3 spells CATLEGETQYF.

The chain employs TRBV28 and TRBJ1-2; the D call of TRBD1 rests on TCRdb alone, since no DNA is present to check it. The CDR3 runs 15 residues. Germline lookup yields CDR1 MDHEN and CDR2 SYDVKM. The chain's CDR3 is CASSLDRGTNYGYTF.

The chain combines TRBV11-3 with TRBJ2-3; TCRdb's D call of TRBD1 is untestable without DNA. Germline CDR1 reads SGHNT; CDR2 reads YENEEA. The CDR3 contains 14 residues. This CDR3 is CASTGDRASYTQYF. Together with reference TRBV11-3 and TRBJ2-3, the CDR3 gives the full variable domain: EAGVVQSPRYKIIEKKQPVAFWCNPISGHNTLYWYLQNLGQGPELLIRYENEEAVDDSQLPKDRFSAERLKGVDSTLKIQPAELGDSAVYLCASTGDRASYTQYFGPGTRLTVL.

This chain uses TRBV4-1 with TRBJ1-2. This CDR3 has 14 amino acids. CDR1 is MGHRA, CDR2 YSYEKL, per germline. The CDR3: CASTPGRGSYGYTF.

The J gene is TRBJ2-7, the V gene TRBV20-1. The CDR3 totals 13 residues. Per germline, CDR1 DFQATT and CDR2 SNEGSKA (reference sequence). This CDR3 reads CSASRRVTYEQYF.

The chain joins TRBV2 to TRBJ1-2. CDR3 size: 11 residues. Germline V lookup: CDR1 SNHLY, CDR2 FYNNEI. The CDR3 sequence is CASSQADPKTF.

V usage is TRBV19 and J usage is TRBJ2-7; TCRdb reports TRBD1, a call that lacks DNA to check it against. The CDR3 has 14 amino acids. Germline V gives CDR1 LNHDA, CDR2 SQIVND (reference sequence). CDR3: CASTRDGDSYEQYF.

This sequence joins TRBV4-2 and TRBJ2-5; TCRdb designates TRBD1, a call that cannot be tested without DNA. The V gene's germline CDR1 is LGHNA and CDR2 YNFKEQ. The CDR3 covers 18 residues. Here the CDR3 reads CGSSQGGPATGGQETQYF.

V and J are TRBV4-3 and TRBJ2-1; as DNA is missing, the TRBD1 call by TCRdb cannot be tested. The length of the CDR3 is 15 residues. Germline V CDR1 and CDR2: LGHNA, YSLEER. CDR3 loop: CASSAGQTDYNEQFF.

The CDR3 sequence: CASSKFSPYEQYF. The chain is built from TRBV21-1 and TRBJ2-7. TRBV21-1 is deemed a pseudogene. The CDR3 totals 13 residues.

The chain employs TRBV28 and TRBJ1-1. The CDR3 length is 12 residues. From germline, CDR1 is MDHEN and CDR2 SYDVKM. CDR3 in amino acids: CASSRVNTEAFF.

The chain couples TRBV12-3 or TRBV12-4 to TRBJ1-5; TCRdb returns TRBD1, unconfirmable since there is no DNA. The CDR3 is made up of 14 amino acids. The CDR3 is CASSTTGSGQPQHF.

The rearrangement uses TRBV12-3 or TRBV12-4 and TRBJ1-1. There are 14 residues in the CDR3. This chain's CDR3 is CASSLLDRNTEAFF.

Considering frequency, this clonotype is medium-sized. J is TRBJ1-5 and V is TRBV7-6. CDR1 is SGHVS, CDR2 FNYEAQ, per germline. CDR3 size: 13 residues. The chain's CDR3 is CASSLWGDQPQHF.

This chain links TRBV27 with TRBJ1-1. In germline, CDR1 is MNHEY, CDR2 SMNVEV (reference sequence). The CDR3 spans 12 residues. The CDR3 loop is CASGLTNTEAFF.

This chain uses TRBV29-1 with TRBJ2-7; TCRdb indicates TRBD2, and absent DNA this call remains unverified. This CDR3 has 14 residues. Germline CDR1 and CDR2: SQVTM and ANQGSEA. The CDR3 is CSVQGGILNYEQYF.

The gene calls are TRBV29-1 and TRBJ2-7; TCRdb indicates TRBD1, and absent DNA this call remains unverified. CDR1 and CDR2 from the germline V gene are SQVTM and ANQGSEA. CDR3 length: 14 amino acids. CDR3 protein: CSVYEDRGIYEQYF.